A single T cell receptor (beta chain) is shown here with its context. Its antigen is unknown. These data are taken from a study of cytomegalovirus exposure and HLA in healthy donors. General observations from the study: Donors were assumed by presence/absence analyses to have roughly uniform sequencing depth.

This PCR relied on a set of 60 Vbeta primers and 13 Jbeta primers. Method: immunoSEQ multiplex PCR; TCRdb's copy keeps in-frame clones and lacks some. The profile covers about 150,000 clones, with roughly 63% appearing a single time and roughly 7% taken by the ten largest. CDR1 and CDR2 from the germline V gene are SGHAT and FQNNGV. V was shortened by 2 bases and J by 0 bases, with 11 bases between the two germline ends. The CDR3 runs 16 residues. This rearrangement joins TRBV11-2 to TRBJ2-1; D possibly corresponds to TRBD2 (6 bases). The source material was PBMCs. This TCR was sampled from a woman in her fifties or sixties in good health and CMV-seropositive. CDR3 in DNA: TGTGCCAGCAGCTTAACAGTCGGGAGCTCCTACAATGAGCAGTTCTTC. Its translation is CASSLTVGSSYNEQFF.